Listed below are T cell receptor beta chains from one sample, sequenced in a study of blood T cell repertoires in COVID-19. Sequenced by immunoSEQ multiplex PCR; TCRdb stores in-frame clones only, minus some. The table shows some 150,000 clones, with around 82% occurring only once. The sample comprised peripheral blood. These receptors were taken from a man between 60 and 70 years old with active or convalescent COVID-19. CDR3s include the opening cysteine and the closing phenylalanine or tryptophan. A D gene is named only where the DNA matches it firmly. For some rows the clone size is stated as once, few or many, or as a class when expanded; others skip it.

clone_size	d_call	j_call	v_call	cdr3_nt	cdr3_aa
.	.	TRBJ1-5	TRBV27	TGTGCCAGCAGTTTACGGCAGGGTGGCAATCAGCCCCAGCATTTT	CASSLRQGGNQPQHF
.	.	TRBJ2-7	TRBV6-6	TGTGCCAGCAGCCGTCTTTGGGAGAATTACGAGCAGTACTTC	CASSRLWENYEQYF
.	TRBD2	TRBJ2-7	TRBV7-2	TGTGCCAGCAGAGCCGGGACTAGCGGGATCTACGAGCAGTACTTC	CASRAGTSGIYEQYF
.	TRBD2	TRBJ2-6	TRBV5-4	TGTGCCAGCAGCTTACCCGGGGGGGCGTATGGGGCCAACGTCCTGACTTTC	CASSLPGGAYGANVLTF
.	TRBD2	TRBJ2-5	TRBV27	TGTGCCAGCAGTCACAGTCTGACTAGCGGGAGGGCGGAGACCCAGTACTTC	CASSHSLTSGRAETQYF
.	.	TRBJ2-7	TRBV7-9	TGTGCCAGCAGCTGGGACACGAACTACGAGCAGTACTTC	CASSWDTNYEQYF
.	TRBD2	TRBJ2-2	TRBV6-6	TGTGCCAGCTCGGGCGGGAGTCGAACCGGGGAGCTGTTTTTT	CASSGGSRTGELFF
.	.	TRBJ1-5	TRBV6-1	TGTGCCAGCAGTGAAGTATGGCAGAGGAGCAATCAGCCCCAGCATTTT	CASSEVWQRSNQPQHF
.	.	TRBJ1-2	TRBV27	TGTGCCAGCAGCTCCGTTTGGGCCGACTATGGCTACACCTTC	CASSSVWADYGYTF
.	TRBD1	TRBJ1-2	TRBV30	TGTGCCTGGAGTACGGGACAGGGCCAAATCTATGGCTACACCTTC	CAWSTGQGQIYGYTF
.	.	TRBJ1-2	TRBV7-2	TGTGCCAGCAGCTTAGAAGCTCCCCGGGGGTATGGCTACACCTTC	CASSLEAPRGYGYTF
.	.	TRBJ1-6	TRBV15	TGTGCCACCAGCAGAGATAGTCGCCAAGTTAATTCACCCCTCCACTTT	CATSRDSRQVNSPLHF
.	.	TRBJ1-6	TRBV7-2	TGTGCCAGCAGCAGTTCCTCGGGGTATAATTCACCCCTCCACTTT	CASSSSSGYNSPLHF
.	TRBD1	TRBJ1-4	TRBV10-3	TGTGCCATCAGTGAGCCCCGGACAGGCGATGAAAAACTGTTTTTT	CAISEPRTGDEKLFF
.	TRBD1	TRBJ1-4	TRBV24-1	TGTGCCACCAGTGTACCTGGGACAGGGGGAGAAAAACTGTTTTTT	CATSVPGTGGEKLFF
.	.	TRBJ2-3	TRBV11-3	TGTGCCAGCAGCTTTAGCCAAAGCACAGATACGCAGTATTTT	CASSFSQSTDTQYF
.	.	TRBJ1-1	TRBV2	TGTGCCATCCCCCGAGGTAGCGGGAACACTGAAGCTTTCTTT	CAIPRGSGNTEAFF
.	.	TRBJ2-3	TRBV6-4	TGTGCCTGGACCCGGGGGTTGGTAGATACGCAGTATTTT	CAWTRGLVDTQYF
many	.	TRBJ2-3	TRBV6-5	TGTGCCAGCAAGAGTACAGATACGCAGTATTTT	CASKSTDTQYF
.	.	TRBJ1-5	TRBV20-1	TGCAGTGCTAGTTGGTTAGGGGATGGGCAGCCCCAGCATTTT	CSASWLGDGQPQHF
.	TRBD1	TRBJ2-1	TRBV3-1/TRBV3-2	TGTGCCAGCAGCCCCAGGACAGGGAGCTCCTACAATGAGCAGTTCTTC	CASSPRTGSSYNEQFF
.	.	TRBJ2-3	TRBV6-5	TGTGCCAGCAGTTACTCGAGCGGGACAGATACGCAGTATTTT	CASSYSSGTDTQYF
.	.	TRBJ1-1	TRBV27	TGTGCCAGCAGTGGGGGGACGAACACTGAAGCTTTCTTT	CASSGGTNTEAFF
once	.	TRBJ2-2	TRBV20-1	TGCAGTACACAGGGCTCCGGGGAGCTGTTTTTT	CSTQGSGELFF
.	.	TRBJ1-2	TRBV4-1	TGCGCCAGCAGCCAAGGGGGGCGGTGGAACTACACCTTC	CASSQGGRWNYTF
.	TRBD1	TRBJ2-6	TRBV27	TGTGCCAGCAGTCAGACTACACCGGGACAGGGGCCTGGGGCCAACGTCCTGACTTTC	CASSQTTPGQGPGANVLTF
.	.	TRBJ1-1	TRBV18	TGTGCCAGCTCCCTCAAGCGGGCGGGGGAGACTGAAGCTTTCTTT	CASSLKRAGETEAFF
.	TRBD2	TRBJ2-6	TRBV4-3	TGCGCCAGCAGCCCCGGGAGGGTAGGAGGTCGCTCTGGGGCCAACGTCCTGACTTTC	CASSPGRVGGRSGANVLTF
.	.	TRBJ2-3	TRBV7-9	TGTGCCAGCAGCCTTACAGGGTGGGAAGATACGCAGTATTTT	CASSLTGWEDTQYF
.	TRBD2	TRBJ2-5	TRBV25-1	TGTGCCAGCAGTGAATCATTAGGGAGGGAAGAGACCCAGTACTTC	CASSESLGREETQYF
.	.	TRBJ2-7	TRBV5-1	TGCGCCAGCAGCTTGACAGGACCTTACGGCGAGCAGTACTTC	CASSLTGPYGEQYF
.	TRBD2	TRBJ2-3	TRBV5-1	TGCGCCAGCAGCTTTTTACTTGGGAGGGGAGATACGCAGTATTTT	CASSFLLGRGDTQYF
.	TRBD2	TRBJ2-1	TRBV6-5	TGTGCCAGCAGTCTCAGCGGGAGTCTTCCCCATGAGCAGTTCTTC	CASSLSGSLPHEQFF
.	.	TRBJ1-3	TRBV9	TGTGCCAGCAGCGTACAGGGATCTGGAAACACCATATATTTT	CASSVQGSGNTIYF
few	TRBD2	TRBJ2-3	TRBV20-1	TGCAGTGCTAGTCTAGCGGGAGGGATCACAGATACGCAGTATTTT	CSASLAGGITDTQYF
.	TRBD1	TRBJ1-1	TRBV7-3	TGTGCCAGCAGTCCGACAGGGGGAGCCACTGAAGCTTTCTTT	CASSPTGGATEAFF
.	.	TRBJ1-2	TRBV5-3	TGTGCCAGAAGCAGGCGCGGGGGGCCTAACTTTTATGGCTACACCTTC	CARSRRGGPNFYGYTF